The 20 T cell receptor beta chains below were found in one sample sequenced in a study of blood T cell repertoires in COVID-19. Profiled with immunoSEQ multiplex PCR; TCRdb holds only in-frame clones, not every one. The sample yields fewer than 250,000 clones, roughly 80% seen once. What was sequenced was peripheral blood. These receptors originate from a woman in her 70s with acute or convalescent COVID-19.

The chain has TRBV7-2 and TRBJ1-2, with 7 bases that match TRBD1. The CDR3 runs to 14 residues. Germline loops: CDR1 SGHTA, CDR2 FQGNSA. V was pared by 0 bases and J by 7 bases, with 5 bases of the junction left unmatched. The CDR3 DNA is TGTGCCAGCAGCTTAGCGCTGACAGGGACTGGCTACACCTTC. It codes for CASSLALTGTGYTF.

This clone was detected once. The chain couples TRBV4-2 to TRBJ1-5; 8 bases match TRBD1. V lost 1 base, J lost 4 bases, and 9 bases stayed unmatched. The length of the CDR3 is 17 residues. Germline loops: CDR1 LGHNA, CDR2 YNFKEQ. The CDR3 spells CASSQGQGTTFNQPQHF. The CDR3, as DNA: TGTGCCAGCAGCCAAGGACAGGGGACGACTTTTAATCAGCCCCAGCATTTT.

This clone was counted between two and nine times. The rearrangement joins TRBV6-5 to TRBJ1-1, with D unresolved. Germline V gives CDR1 MNHEY, CDR2 SVGAGI. This CDR3 is built from 13 residues. Trimming removed 5 bases from V and 5 bases from J, with 12 bases in between. CDR3: CASSRPGGTEAFF. Here the CDR3 DNA reads TGTGCCAGCAGTAGACCGGGAGGAACTGAAGCTTTCTTT.

V gene TRBV3-1 (or the pseudogene TRBV3-2) combines with J gene TRBJ2-5; TRBD2 matches at 7 bases. The CDR3 is 15 residues long. The junction had 7 bases not matched to a gene; V was cut back by 6 bases and J by 0 bases. Germline CDR1 reads LGHDT; CDR2 reads YNNKEL (reference sequence). The CDR3 coding sequence is TGTGCCAGCAGGCCACGCGGGAGAAACCAAGAGACCCAGTACTTC. Encoded protein: CASRPRGRNQETQYF.

The V call is TRBV11-3, the J call TRBJ2-7; 10 bases align to TRBD1. After removal of 6 bases from V and 0 bases from J, the junction contained 11 bases not matched to a gene. The CDR3 has 17 residues. Germline assignment: CDR1 SGHNT and CDR2 YENEEA. The CDR3 region is CASSSDRGVSSSYEQYF. The CDR3 DNA reads TGTGCCAGCAGTTCGGACAGGGGGGTCTCAAGCTCCTACGAGCAGTACTTC. The whole variable domain, remainder taken from reference TRBV11-3 and TRBJ2-7, is EAGVVQSPRYKIIEKKQPVAFWCNPISGHNTLYWYLQNLGQGPELLIRYENEEAVDDSQLPKDRFSAERLKGVDSTLKIQPAELGDSAVYLCASSSDRGVSSSYEQYFGPGTRLTVT.

The chain is built from TRBV5-1 and TRBJ1-1; 8 nucleotides match TRBD1. CDR1 and CDR2 from the germline V gene are SGHRS and YFSETQ. This CDR3 has 15 residues. Trimming cost V 0 bases and J 1 base; bases outside gene matches: 2. The CDR3 is CASSLEQGENTEAFF. As DNA, the CDR3 is TGCGCCAGCAGCTTGGAACAGGGGGAGAACACTGAAGCTTTCTTT.

This rearrangement joins TRBV7-8 to TRBJ2-7; D is perhaps TRBD1 (5 bases). Germline V gives CDR1 SGHVS, CDR2 FQNEAQ. The length of the CDR3 is 12 residues. The V end was cut by 5 bases, the J end by 4 bases, with 9 bases between. This CDR3 reads CASSLTAYEQYF. DNA of the CDR3: TGTGCCAGCAGCCTGACAGCTTACGAGCAGTACTTC.

The chain has TRBV3-1 (or the pseudogene TRBV3-2) and TRBJ1-2; D is ambiguous. This CDR3 is built from 11 residues. The V gene's germline CDR1 is LGHDT and CDR2 YNNKEL (reference sequence). V gave up 8 bases and J gave up 5 bases, with 9 bases separating them. CDR3 nucleotide sequence: TGTGCCAGCGCTACCCTTTATGGCTACACCTTC. This translates into CASATLYGYTF.

The V call is TRBV7-2, the J call TRBJ2-2; TRBD1 is a possible D gene (5 bases). CDR1 and CDR2 from the germline V gene are SGHTA and FQGNSA. V gave up 3 bases and J gave up 1 base, with 6 bases separating them. The CDR3 is 14 residues long. The CDR3 reads CASSFGQNTGELFF. For the CDR3, the DNA is TGTGCCAGCAGCTTTGGACAGAACACCGGGGAGCTGTTTTTT.

The gene calls are TRBV4-3 and TRBJ1-5, with TRBD1 matching over 9 bases. Germline CDR1 LGHNA, CDR2 YSLEER. The CDR3 runs to 15 residues. With 3 bases clipped from V and 7 bases from J, the junction kept 7 bases outside the gene matches. CDR3 DNA: TGCGCCAGCAGCCAGGGGACAGGGCGCCGCCAGCCCCAGCATTTT. Translation gives CASSQGTGRRQPQHF.

The V and J genes are TRBV27 and TRBJ1-1; D might be TRBD1 (6 bases). The V gene lost 4 bases and the J gene lost 0 bases, with 9 bases spanning the gap. This CDR3 is built from 14 residues. Germline values: CDR1 MNHEY, CDR2 SMNVEV (reference sequence). CDR3: CASSSQGLNTEAFF. CDR3 DNA: TGTGCCAGCAGTTCTCAGGGGCTGAACACTGAAGCTTTCTTT.

This sequence joins TRBV27 and TRBJ1-4; 8 bases line up with TRBD1. CDR1 MNHEY and CDR2 SMNVEV come from the germline V gene (reference sequence). V gave up 2 bases and J gave up 3 bases; unmatched junction bases: 8. This CDR3 has 17 amino acids. This CDR3 reads CASSLTVLTGANEKLFF. CDR3 DNA: TGTGCCAGCAGTTTAACCGTCCTGACAGGGGCTAATGAAAAACTGTTTTTT. Together with reference TRBV27 and TRBJ1-4, the CDR3 gives the full variable domain: EAQVTQNPRYLITVTGKKLTVTCSQNMNHEYMSWYRQDPGLGLRQIYYSMNVEVTDKGDVPEGYKVSRKEKRNFPLILESPSPNQTSLYFCASSLTVLTGANEKLFFGSGTQLSVL.

The gene calls are TRBV19 and TRBJ2-7; the D gene is possibly TRBD1 (5 bases). V was cut by 2 bases and J by 4 bases, with 6 bases left in between. The CDR3 is 12 amino acids. Germline V gene lookup returns CDR1 LNHDA and CDR2 SQIVND (reference sequence). Here the CDR3 DNA reads TGTGCCAGTAGTATACAGGGATACGAGCAGTACTTC. It specifies CASSIQGYEQYF.

The CDR3 DNA reads as TGTGCCAGCAGTCAGACAGTCTGGGGTACGCAGTATTTT. Its protein is CASSQTVWGTQYF. J is TRBJ2-3 and V is TRBV6-5; TRBD1 might be the D (5 bases). The germline CDR1 and CDR2 sequences are MNHEY and SVGAGI. The germline V and J ends were trimmed by 5 bases and 8 bases, with 14 bases remaining between them. The length of the CDR3 is 13 residues.

This chain links TRBV28 with TRBJ2-7; TRBD2 matches 13 bases. Germline-derived CDR1 and CDR2 are MDHEN and SYDVKM. With V trimmed by 5 bases and J by 3 bases, 1 base remained unmatched. This CDR3 contains 14 residues. CDR3 sequence reads: CASSGTSGDYEQYF. DNA of the CDR3: TGTGCCAGCAGTGGGACTAGCGGGGACTACGAGCAGTACTTC.

The CDR3 DNA reads TGCAGCGTTGAACAGGGTTCAGATACGCAGTATTTT. Translating gives CSVEQGSDTQYF. The chain recombines TRBV29-1 with TRBJ2-3, with D possibly being TRBD1 (5 bases). The CDR3 contains 12 residues. The germline V gene encodes CDR1 SQVTM and CDR2 ANQGSEA. V lost 2 bases and J 4 bases, leaving 7 bases between the germline ends.

The chain carries TRBV7-2 and TRBJ1-3, with D possibly being TRBD1 (6 bases). V dropped 4 bases and J dropped 1 base, with 11 bases sitting between them. This CDR3 spans 15 amino acids. CDR1 is SGHTA and CDR2 is FQGNSA in the germline V gene. CDR3 sequence: CASSSTGLSGNTIYF. The DNA for the CDR3 is TGTGCCAGCAGCTCGACAGGTCTATCTGGAAACACCATATATTTT.

The genes are TRBV19 and TRBJ2-7, with D hard to call. This CDR3 comprises 14 residues. The V end was cut by 2 bases, the J end by 0 bases, with 8 bases between. Germline V gives CDR1 LNHDA, CDR2 SQIVND (reference sequence). The CDR3 protein is CASSIRMSSYEQYF. The CDR3 DNA sequence: TGTGCCAGTAGTATACGCATGAGCTCCTACGAGCAGTACTTC.

The V gene is TRBV4-3, the J gene TRBJ1-1; D is undetermined. This CDR3 spans 14 amino acids. Trimming pared 1 base from V and 5 bases from J, leaving 11 bases between. Germline V gene data show CDR1 as LGHNA and CDR2 as YSLEER. As DNA, the CDR3 is TGCGCCAGCAGCCAAGGACGGGGTGGGACTGAAGCTTTCTTT. It encodes CASSQGRGGTEAFF.

The chain combines TRBV6-1 with TRBJ2-7; tentative D call: TRBD1 (5 bases). Germline V gene lookup returns CDR1 MNHNS and CDR2 SASEGT. The CDR3 covers 15 residues. The ends were cut back, 0 bases at V and 2 bases at J, with 11 bases in the middle. The CDR3 DNA is TGTGCCAGCAGTGAAGCGCCGGTGACAGCCTACGAGCAGTACTTC. Protein sequence: CASSEAPVTAYEQYF.